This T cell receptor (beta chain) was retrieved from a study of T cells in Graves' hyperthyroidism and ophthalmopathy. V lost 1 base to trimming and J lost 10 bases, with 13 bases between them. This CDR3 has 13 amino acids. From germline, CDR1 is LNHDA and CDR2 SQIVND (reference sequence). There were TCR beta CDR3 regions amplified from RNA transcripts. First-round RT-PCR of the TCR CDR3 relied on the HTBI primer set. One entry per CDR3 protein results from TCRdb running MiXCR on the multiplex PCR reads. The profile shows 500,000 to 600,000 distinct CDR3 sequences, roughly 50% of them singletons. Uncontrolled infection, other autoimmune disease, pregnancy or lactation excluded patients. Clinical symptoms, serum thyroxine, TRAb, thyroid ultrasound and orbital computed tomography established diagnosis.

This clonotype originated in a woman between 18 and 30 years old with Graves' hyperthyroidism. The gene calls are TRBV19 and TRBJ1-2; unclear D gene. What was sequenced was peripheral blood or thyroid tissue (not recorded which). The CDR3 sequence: CASSIGRAVPYTF. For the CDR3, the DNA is TGTGCCAGTAGTATAGGACGGGCTGTGCCCTACACCTTC.